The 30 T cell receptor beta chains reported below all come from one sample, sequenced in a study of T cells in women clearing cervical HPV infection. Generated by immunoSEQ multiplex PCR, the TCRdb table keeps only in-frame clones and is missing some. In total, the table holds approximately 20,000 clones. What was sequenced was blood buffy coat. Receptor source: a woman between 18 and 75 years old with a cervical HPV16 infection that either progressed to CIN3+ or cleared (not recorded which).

CDR3 sequence: CASSEALAGIGAKNIQYF. CDR3 DNA (partial): TGTGCCAGCAGTGAAGCTTTAGCGGGGATTGGAGCCAAAAACATT. The J gene is TRBJ2-4, the V gene TRBV6-1; 8 nucleotides agree with TRBD2. The read terminates 3 residues ahead of where the CDR3 ends, so the germline J gene completes it. CDR3 length: 18 residues. Germline values: CDR1 MNHNS, CDR2 SASEGT. Losses at the gene ends were 0 bases for V and 0 bases for J; bases not matched to a gene: 7.

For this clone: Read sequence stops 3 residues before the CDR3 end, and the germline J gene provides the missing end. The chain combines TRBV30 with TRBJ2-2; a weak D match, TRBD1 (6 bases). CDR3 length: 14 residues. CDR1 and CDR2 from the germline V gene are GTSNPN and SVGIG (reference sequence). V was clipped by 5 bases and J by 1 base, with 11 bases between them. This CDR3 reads CAWYPGQNTGELFF. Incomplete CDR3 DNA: TGTGCCTGGTACCCGGGACAGAACACCGGGGAG.

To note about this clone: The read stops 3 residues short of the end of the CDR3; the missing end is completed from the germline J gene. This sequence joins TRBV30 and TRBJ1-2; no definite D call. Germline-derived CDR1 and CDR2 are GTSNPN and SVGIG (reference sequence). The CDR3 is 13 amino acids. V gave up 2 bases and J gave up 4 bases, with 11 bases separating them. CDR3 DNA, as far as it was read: TGTGCCTGGAGTAGGCAGCCGGGCTATGGC. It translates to CAWSRQPGYG. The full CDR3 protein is CAWSRQPGYGYTF.

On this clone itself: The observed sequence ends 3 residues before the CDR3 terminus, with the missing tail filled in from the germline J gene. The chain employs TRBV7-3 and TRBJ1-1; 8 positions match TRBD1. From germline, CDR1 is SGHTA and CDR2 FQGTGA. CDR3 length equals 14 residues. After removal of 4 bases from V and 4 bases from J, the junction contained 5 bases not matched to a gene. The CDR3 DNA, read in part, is TGTGCCAGCAGCTCCGGACAGGGAAGCACTGAA. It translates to CASSSGQGSTE. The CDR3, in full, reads CASSSGQGSTEAFF.

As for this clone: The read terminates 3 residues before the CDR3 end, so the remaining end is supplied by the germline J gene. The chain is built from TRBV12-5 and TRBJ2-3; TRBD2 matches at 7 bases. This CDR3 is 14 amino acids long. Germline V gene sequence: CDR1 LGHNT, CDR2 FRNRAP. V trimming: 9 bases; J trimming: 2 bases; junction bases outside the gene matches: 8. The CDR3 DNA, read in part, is TGTGCTAGCGCGGGGGACTACGCCACAGATACG. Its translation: CASAGDYATDT. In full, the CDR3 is CASAGDYATDTQYF.

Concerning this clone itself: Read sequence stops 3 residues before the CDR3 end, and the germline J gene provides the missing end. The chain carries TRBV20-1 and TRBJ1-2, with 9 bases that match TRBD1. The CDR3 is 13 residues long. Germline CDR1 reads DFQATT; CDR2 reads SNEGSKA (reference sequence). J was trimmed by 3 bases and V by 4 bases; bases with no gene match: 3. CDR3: CSAITGGHYGYTF. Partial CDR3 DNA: TGCAGTGCTATTACAGGGGGCCACTATGGC.

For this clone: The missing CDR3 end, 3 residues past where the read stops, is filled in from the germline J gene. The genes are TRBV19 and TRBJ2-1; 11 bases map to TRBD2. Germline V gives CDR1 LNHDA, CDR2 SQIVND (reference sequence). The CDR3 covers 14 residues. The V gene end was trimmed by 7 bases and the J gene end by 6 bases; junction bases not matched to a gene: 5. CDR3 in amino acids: CASNTGLAANEQFF. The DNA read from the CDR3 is TGTGCCAGTAACACGGGACTAGCGGCCAATGAG.

The sequenced CDR3 bases are TGTGCCAGCAGTTATGGACAGGGGGACTACAATGAG. Amino acids: CASSYGQGDYNE. In full, the CDR3 is CASSYGQGDYNEQFF. This chain uses TRBV6-2 or TRBV6-3 with TRBJ2-1, with TRBD1 matching over 10 bases. The sequenced fragment ends 3 residues before the CDR3 boundary, so the rest is inferred from the germline J gene. V dropped 3 bases and J dropped 3; count of bases not matched to a gene: 2. The CDR3 extends over 15 amino acids. Germline V gene lookup returns CDR1 MNHEY and CDR2 SVGEGT.

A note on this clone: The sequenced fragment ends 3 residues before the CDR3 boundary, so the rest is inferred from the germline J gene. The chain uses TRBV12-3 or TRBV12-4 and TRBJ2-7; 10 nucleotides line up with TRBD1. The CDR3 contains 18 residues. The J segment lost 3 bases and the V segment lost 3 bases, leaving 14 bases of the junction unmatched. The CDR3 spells CASSLDPMLGQGIYEQYF. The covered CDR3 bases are TGTGCCAGCAGTTTGGATCCTATGTTGGGACAGGGGATCTACGAG.

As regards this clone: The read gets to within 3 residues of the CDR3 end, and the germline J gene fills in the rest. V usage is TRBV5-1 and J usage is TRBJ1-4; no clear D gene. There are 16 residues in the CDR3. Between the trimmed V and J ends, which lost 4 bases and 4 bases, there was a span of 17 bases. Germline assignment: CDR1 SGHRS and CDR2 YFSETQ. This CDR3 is CASSPISPDNNEKLFF. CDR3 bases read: TGCGCCAGCAGCCCAATTTCCCCAGACAATAATGAAAAA.

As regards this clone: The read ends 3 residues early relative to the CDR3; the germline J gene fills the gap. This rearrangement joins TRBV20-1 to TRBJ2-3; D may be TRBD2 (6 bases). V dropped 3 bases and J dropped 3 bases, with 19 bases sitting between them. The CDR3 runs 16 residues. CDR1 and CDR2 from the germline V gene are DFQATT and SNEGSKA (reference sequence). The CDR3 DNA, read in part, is TGCAGTGCTAGGTCATGGATGGGACTTGGTACAGATACG. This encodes CSARSWMGLGTDT. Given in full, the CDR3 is CSARSWMGLGTDTQYF.

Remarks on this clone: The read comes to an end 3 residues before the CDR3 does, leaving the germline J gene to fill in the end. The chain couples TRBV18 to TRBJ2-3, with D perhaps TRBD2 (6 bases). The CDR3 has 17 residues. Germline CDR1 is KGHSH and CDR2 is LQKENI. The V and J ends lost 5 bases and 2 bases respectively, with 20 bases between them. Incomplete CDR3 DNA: TGTGCCAGCTCAGGGCCGGGACTGCAGACTTCCACAGATACG. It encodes CASSGPGLQTSTDT. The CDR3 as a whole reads CASSGPGLQTSTDTQYF. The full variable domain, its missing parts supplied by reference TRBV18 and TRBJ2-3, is NAGVMQNPRHLVRRRGQEARLRCSPMKGHSHVYWYRQLPEEGLKFMVYLQKENIIDESGMPKERFSAEFPKEGPSILRIQQVVRGDSAAYFCASSGPGLQTSTDTQYFGPGTRLTVL.

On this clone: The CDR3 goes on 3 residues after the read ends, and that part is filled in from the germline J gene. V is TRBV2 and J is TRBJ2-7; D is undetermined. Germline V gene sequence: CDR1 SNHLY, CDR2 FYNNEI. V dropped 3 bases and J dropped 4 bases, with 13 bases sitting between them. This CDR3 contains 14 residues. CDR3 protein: CASSENTVPYEQYF. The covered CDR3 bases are TGTGCCAGCAGTGAGAACACAGTACCTTACGAG.

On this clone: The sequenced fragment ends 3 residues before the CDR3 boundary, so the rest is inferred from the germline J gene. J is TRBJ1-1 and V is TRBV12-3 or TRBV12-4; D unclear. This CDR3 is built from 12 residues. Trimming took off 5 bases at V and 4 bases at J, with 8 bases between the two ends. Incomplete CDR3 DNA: TGTGCCAGCAGTCTCCGTCCCACTGAA. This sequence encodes CASSLRPTE. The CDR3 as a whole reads CASSLRPTEAFF.

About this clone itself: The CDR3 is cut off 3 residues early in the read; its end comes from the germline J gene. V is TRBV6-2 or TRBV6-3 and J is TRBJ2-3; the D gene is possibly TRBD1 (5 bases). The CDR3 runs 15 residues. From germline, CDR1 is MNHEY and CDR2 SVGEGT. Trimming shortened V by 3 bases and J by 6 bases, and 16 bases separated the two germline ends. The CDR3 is CASSYQALWGDTQYF. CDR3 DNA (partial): TGTGCCAGCAGTTATCAGGCCTTGTGGGGCGATACG.

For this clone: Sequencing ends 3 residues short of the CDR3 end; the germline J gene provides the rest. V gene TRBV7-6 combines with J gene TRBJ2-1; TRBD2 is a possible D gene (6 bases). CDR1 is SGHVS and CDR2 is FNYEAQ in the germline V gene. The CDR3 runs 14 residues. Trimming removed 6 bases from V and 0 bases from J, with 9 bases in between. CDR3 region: CASSRGASYNEQFF. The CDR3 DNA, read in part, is TGTGCCAGCAGTCGCGGGGCCTCCTACAATGAG.

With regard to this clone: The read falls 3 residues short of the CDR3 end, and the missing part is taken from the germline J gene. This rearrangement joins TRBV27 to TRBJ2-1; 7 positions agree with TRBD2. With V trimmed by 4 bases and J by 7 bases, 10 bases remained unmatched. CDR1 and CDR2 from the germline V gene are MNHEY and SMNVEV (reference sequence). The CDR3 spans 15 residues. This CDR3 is CASSSRGTPENEQFF. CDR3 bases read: TGTGCCAGCAGTTCGCGGGGGACCCCGGAGAATGAG.

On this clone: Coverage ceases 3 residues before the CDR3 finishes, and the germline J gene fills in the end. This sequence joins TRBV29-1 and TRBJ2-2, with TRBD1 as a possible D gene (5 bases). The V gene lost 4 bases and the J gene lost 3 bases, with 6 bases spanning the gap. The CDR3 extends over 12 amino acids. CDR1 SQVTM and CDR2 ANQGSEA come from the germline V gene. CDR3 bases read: TGCAGCGTTGGGACATACACCGGGGAG. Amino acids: CSVGTYTGE. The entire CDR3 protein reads CSVGTYTGELFF.

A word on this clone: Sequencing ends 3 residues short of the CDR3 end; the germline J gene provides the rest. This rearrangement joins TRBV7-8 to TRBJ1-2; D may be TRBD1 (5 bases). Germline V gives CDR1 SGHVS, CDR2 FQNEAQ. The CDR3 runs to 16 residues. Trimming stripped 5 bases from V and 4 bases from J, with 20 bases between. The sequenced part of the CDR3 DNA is TGTGCCAGCAGCCTCGTCGCGAGGGGCGCGACCTATGGC. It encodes CASSLVARGATYG. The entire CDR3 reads CASSLVARGATYGYTF.

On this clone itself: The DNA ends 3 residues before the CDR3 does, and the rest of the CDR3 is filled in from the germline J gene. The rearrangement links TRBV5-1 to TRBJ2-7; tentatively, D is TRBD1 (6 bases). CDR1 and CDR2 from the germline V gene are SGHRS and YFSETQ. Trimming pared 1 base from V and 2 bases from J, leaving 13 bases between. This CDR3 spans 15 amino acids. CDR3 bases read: TGCGCCAGCAGCTTGTCGACAGGAGCAACCTACGAG. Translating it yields CASSLSTGATYE. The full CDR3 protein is CASSLSTGATYEQYF.

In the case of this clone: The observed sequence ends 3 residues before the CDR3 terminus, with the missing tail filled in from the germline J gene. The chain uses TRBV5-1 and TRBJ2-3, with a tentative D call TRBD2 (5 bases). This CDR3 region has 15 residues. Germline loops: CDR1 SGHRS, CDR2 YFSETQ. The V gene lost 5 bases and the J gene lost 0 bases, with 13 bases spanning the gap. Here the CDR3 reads CASSLWAGSTDTQYF. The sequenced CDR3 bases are TGCGCCAGCAGTCTTTGGGCGGGTAGCACAGATACG.

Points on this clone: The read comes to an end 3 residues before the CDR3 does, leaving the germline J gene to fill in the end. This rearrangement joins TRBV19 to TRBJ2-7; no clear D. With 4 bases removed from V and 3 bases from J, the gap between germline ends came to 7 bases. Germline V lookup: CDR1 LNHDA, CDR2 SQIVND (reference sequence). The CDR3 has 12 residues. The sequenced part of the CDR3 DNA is TGTGCCAGTAGTAGTTACAGCTACGAG. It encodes CASSSYSYE. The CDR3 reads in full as CASSSYSYEQYF.

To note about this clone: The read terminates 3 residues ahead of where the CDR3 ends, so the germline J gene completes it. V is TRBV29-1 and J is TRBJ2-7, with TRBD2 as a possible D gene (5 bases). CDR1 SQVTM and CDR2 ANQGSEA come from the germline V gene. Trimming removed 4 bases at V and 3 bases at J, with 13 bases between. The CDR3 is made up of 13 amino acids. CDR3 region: CSVARVLNYEQYF. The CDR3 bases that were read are TGCAGCGTTGCGAGGGTCCTTAACTACGAG.

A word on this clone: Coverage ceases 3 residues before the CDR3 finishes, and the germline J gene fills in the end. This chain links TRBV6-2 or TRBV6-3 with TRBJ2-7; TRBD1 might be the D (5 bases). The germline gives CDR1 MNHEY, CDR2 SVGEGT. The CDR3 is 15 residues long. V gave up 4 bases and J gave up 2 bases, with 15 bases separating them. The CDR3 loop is CASSSLGQGPYEQYF. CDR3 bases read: TGTGCCAGCAGTTCCTTGGGGCAGGGTCCCTACGAG.

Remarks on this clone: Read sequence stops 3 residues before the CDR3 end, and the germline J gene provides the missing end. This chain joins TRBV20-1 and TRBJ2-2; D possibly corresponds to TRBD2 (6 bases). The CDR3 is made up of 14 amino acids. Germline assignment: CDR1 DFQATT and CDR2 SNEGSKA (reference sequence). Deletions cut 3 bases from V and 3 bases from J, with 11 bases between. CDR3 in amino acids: CSARVGGYTGELFF. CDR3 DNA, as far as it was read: TGCAGTGCTAGGGTCGGGGGTTACACCGGGGAG.

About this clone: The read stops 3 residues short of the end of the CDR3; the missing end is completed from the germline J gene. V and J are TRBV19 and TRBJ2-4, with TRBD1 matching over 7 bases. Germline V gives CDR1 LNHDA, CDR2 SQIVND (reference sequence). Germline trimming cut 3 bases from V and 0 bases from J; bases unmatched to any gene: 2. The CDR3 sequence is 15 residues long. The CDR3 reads CASSMTGPAKNIQYF. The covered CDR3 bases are TGTGCCAGTAGTATGACAGGGCCAGCCAAAAACATT.

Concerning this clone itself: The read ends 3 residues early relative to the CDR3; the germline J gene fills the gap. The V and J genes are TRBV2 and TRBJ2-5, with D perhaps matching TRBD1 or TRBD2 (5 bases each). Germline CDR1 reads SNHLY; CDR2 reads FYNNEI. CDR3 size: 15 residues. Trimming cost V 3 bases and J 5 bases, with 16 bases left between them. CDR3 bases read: TGTGCCAGCAGTGATAGGGCAGGGCGAGGGGAGACC. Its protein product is CASSDRAGRGET. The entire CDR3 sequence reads CASSDRAGRGETQYF.

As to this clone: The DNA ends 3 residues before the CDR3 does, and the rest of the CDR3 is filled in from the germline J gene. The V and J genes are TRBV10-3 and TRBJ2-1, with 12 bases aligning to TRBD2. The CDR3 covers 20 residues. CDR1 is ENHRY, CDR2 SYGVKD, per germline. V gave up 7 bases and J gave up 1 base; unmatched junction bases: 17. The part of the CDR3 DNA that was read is TGTGCCATCACTGACCCAGGGGCTAGCGGGGGGGCTGGGTCCTACAATGAG. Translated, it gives CAITDPGASGGAGSYNE. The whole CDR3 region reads CAITDPGASGGAGSYNEQFF.

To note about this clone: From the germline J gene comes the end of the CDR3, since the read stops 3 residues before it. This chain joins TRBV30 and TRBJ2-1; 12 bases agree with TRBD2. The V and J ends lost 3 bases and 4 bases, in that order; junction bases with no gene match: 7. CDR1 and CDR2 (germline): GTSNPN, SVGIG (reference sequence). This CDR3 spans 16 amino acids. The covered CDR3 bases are TGTGCCTGGAGCACCCTAACTAGCGGGGGGTACAATGAG. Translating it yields CAWSTLTSGGYNE. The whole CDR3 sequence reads CAWSTLTSGGYNEQFF. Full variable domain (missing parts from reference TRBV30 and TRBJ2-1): SQTIHQWPATLVQPVGSPLSLECTVEGTSNPNLYWYRQAAGRGLQLLFYSVGIGQISSEVPQNLSASRPQDRQFILSSKKLLLSDSGFYLCAWSTLTSGGYNEQFFGPGTRLTVL.

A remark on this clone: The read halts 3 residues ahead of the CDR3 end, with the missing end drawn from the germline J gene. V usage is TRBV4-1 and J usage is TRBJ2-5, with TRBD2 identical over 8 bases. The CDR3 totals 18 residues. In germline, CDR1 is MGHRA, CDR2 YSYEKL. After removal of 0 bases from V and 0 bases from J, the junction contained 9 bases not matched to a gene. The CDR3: CASSQDPFLAGNQETQYF. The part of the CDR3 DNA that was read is TGCGCCAGCAGCCAAGATCCGTTTTTAGCGGGGAACCAAGAGACC.